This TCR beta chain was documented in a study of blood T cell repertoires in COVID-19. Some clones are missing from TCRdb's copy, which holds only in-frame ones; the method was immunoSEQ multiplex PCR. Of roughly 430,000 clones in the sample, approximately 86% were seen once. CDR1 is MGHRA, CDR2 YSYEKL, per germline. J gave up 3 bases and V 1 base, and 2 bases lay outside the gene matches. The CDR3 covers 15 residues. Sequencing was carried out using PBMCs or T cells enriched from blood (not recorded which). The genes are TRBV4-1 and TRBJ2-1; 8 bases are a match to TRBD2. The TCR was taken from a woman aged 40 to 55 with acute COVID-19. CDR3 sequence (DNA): TGCGCCAGCAGCCAAGCAGCGGGGGTCTACAATGAGCAGTTCTTC. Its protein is CASSQAAGVYNEQFF.